A selection of T cell receptor beta chains follows, all from one sample in a study of blood T cell repertoires in COVID-19. The protocol was immunoSEQ multiplex PCR, while the TCRdb copy is restricted to in-frame clones and leaves out a portion. The repertoire includes some 150,000 clones, about three quarters of them detected once, and roughly 2.9% sits in the top ten. Sequencing was performed on PBMCs or T cells enriched from blood (not recorded which). These receptors came from a woman in her fifties or sixties who had recovered from COVID-19. The CDR3 runs from the conserved cysteine through the conserved F or W. Each record gives: V gene, CDR3 protein.

>TRBV11-1
CASSLNSRTDYNEQFF
>TRBV9
CASSPRLPSYEQYF
>TRBV18
CASSPPGPTGNQPQHF
>TRBV29-1
CSVEDLANYGYTF
>TRBV11-3
CASSERGGAKETQYF
>TRBV27
CASSLRQGWRSPLHF
>TRBV7-9
CASSSPRNYGYTF
>TRBV25-1
CASKSGNPGGYTF
>TRBV2
CASSAGIFEKLFF
>TRBV19
CASTPRQGSYNSPLHF
>TRBV5-6
CASRKTGVSNQPQHF
>TRBV29-1
CSVENGGYGYTF
>TRBV12-5
CAASQGYLNEQFF
>TRBV7-3
CASSFGLAGINEQFF
>TRBV12-5
CASGNRAKRTEAFF
>TRBV11-2
CASSLDDSFPYGYTF
>TRBV13
CASSSLGVAGSYEQYF
>TRBV4-1
CASRGRGNTGELFF
>TRBV7-2
CASSQGRGYNSPLHF
>TRBV24-1
CATSGNSGQTYNEQFF
>TRBV9
CASSSGQGSFYEQYF
>TRBV27
CASSGGYGYTF
>TRBV6-5
CASSYTGFDEKLFF
>TRBV7-9
CASSGRTRTGEETQYF
>TRBV14
CASSQEKLAGVTHYNEQFF
>TRBV5-6
CASNPSGIWGEAFF
>TRBV9
CASSYPGTSGTGELFF
>TRBV9
CASSGGTGVTEAFF
>TRBV6-5
CASSYGRTRETQYF
>TRBV7-3
CASSLTAAVYNEQFF
>TRBV11-3
CASSLGYSIRPGANVLTF
>TRBV7-9
CASSFRDSTGELFF
>TRBV9
CASSVVEPRGNTEAFF
>TRBV11-3
CASSLDLGLGGSPLHF
>TRBV6-1
CASSEAGSAGASNEQFF
>TRBV28
CASSPLGQGLGGYTF
>TRBV28
CASSSHRSTGTSGLRELFF
>TRBV18
CASSPRLAGGTDTQYF
>TRBV28
CASSLSGGNTEAFF
>TRBV9
CASSSLAGGYNEQFF